These 16 T cell receptor beta chains came from one sample sequenced in a study of cytomegalovirus exposure and HLA in healthy donors (dated by TCRdb to 2015 to 2018). Libraries were prepared through the immunoSEQ multiplex PCR assay. A mixture of 60 forward primers for TCR Vbeta segments and 13 reverse primers for TCR Jbeta segments was used in the multiplex PCR. The source is immuneACCESS, and TCRdb retained only in-frame sequences with V and J called. Part of the clones is not carried over; for the studies checked, unresolved V genes explain less than half of this, and the remainder is unexplained. The sample table holds roughly 130,000 clones, of which over 60% were seen once. The ten largest account for 0.95% to 1.1% of the sample. The sample comprised PBMCs. Receptor source: a human donor in good health.

The J gene is TRBJ1-3, the V gene TRBV4-1; the D is unclear. The germline V and J ends were trimmed by 4 bases and 2 bases, with 18 bases remaining between them. Germline-derived CDR1 and CDR2 are MGHRA and YSYEKL. The CDR3 extends over 17 amino acids. CDR3 in amino acids: CASSPYPVTEPGNTIYF. The CDR3 nucleotides read TGCGCCAGCAGCCCCTATCCCGTAACAGAACCTGGAAACACCATATATTTT.

This sequence joins TRBV9 and TRBJ2-3; D unresolved. Germline loops: CDR1 SGDLS, CDR2 YYNGEE. With 2 bases removed from V and 2 bases from J, the gap between germline ends came to 3 bases. This CDR3 is built from 12 residues. The CDR3, as DNA: TGTGCCAGCAGCGTCATCACAGATACGCAGTATTTT. Protein: CASSVITDTQYF.

V and J are TRBV15 and TRBJ1-2; a possible D gene is TRBD1 (5 bases). The length of the CDR3 is 13 residues. Germline V gene data show CDR1 as LNHNV and CDR2 as YYDKDF (reference sequence). The V end was cut by 0 bases, the J end by 9 bases, with 11 bases between. CDR3 nucleotide sequence: TGTGCCACCAGCAGAGATCGGGGGGATAGCTACACCTTC. It codes for CATSRDRGDSYTF. The full variable domain, completed using reference TRBV15 and TRBJ1-2, is DAMVIQNPRYQVTQFGKPVTLSCSQTLNHNVMYWYQQKSSQAPKLLFHYYDKDFNNEADTPDNFQSRRPNTSFCFLDIRSPGLGDTAMYLCATSRDRGDSYTFGSGTRLTVV.

The chain links TRBV5-1 to TRBJ1-2; the D is unclear. The CDR3 is made up of 11 amino acids. Germline V gene data show CDR1 as SGHRS and CDR2 as YFSETQ. Trimming left V 5 bases short and J 1 base short, with 3 bases between. The CDR3 DNA reads TGCGCCAGCAGTAATAACTATGGCTACACCTTC. Its translation is CASSNNYGYTF.

This clone occurred once. The chain is built from TRBV2 and TRBJ2-1; 7 positions agree with TRBD2. The CDR3 runs to 16 residues. The germline gives CDR1 SNHLY, CDR2 FYNNEI. The V gene end was trimmed by 8 bases and the J gene end by 8 bases; junction bases not matched to a gene: 18. CDR3: CASSWTRPQGMDEQFF. For the CDR3, the DNA is TGTGCCAGCTCGTGGACTAGACCCCAAGGAATGGATGAGCAGTTCTTC.

This clone has a single count. This chain connects TRBV7-3 to TRBJ2-5; maybe TRBD2 (7 bases). From germline, CDR1 is SGHTA and CDR2 FQGTGA. This CDR3 has 19 residues. V was shortened by 2 bases and J by 3 bases, with 25 bases between the two germline ends. CDR3 amino acids: CASSLWGGRTGKGEETQYF. For the CDR3, the DNA is TGTGCCAGCAGCTTATGGGGGGGGAGAACAGGGAAAGGGGAAGAGACCCAGTACTTC. Drawing the rest from reference TRBV7-3 and TRBJ2-5, the complete variable domain is GAGVSQTPSNKVTEKGKYVELRCDPISGHTALYWYRQSLGQGPEFLIYFQGTGAADDSGLPNDRFFAVRPEGSVSTLKIQRTERGDSAVYLCASSLWGGRTGKGEETQYFGPGTRLLVL.

V gene TRBV27 combines with J gene TRBJ1-1, with D perhaps matching TRBD1 (5 bases). Between the trimmed V and J ends, which lost 2 bases and 5 bases, there was a span of 24 bases. Germline CDR1 and CDR2: MNHEY and SMNVEV (reference sequence). The CDR3 is 18 residues long. The CDR3 reads CASSLGLKAPGGWTEAFF. CDR3 nucleotides: TGTGCCAGCAGTTTAGGGTTGAAGGCACCGGGGGGATGGACTGAAGCTTTCTTT.

The V and J genes are TRBV9 and TRBJ2-5, with D maybe TRBD2 (6 bases). CDR1 is SGDLS and CDR2 is YYNGEE in the germline V gene. Deletions cut 4 bases from V and 4 bases from J, with 14 bases between. CDR3 length equals 14 residues. The CDR3 region has the DNA TGTGCCAGCAGCAGCGCTAGCGATAGAGAGACCCAGTACTTC. Residues: CASSSASDRETQYF. The full variable domain, in which reference TRBV9 and TRBJ2-5 provide the parts outside the CDR3, is DSGVTQTPKHLITATGQRVTLRCSPRSGDLSVYWYQQSLDQGLQFLIQYYNGEERAKGNILERFSAQQFPDLHSELNLSSLELGDSALYFCASSSASDRETQYFGPGTRLLVL.

The chain links TRBV19 to TRBJ2-1; no clear D. Germline V gene data show CDR1 as LNHDA and CDR2 as SQIVND (reference sequence). The CDR3 is made up of 14 amino acids. Trimming removed 1 base at V and 0 bases at J, with 4 bases between. This CDR3 is CASSIASSYNEQFF. The CDR3 nucleotides read TGTGCCAGTAGTATAGCCAGCTCCTACAATGAGCAGTTCTTC. Based on the CDR3 plus reference TRBV19 and TRBJ2-1, the full variable domain is DGGITQSPKYLFRKEGQNVTLSCEQNLNHDAMYWYRQDPGQGLRLIYYSQIVNDFQKGDIAEGYSVSREKKESFPLTVTSAQKNPTAFYLCASSIASSYNEQFFGPGTRLTVL.

The chain employs TRBV6-6 and TRBJ2-3; 7 bases are a match to TRBD2. The V gene end was trimmed by 2 bases and the J gene end by 6 bases; junction bases not matched to a gene: 8. Per germline, CDR1 MNHNY and CDR2 SVGAGI (reference sequence). This CDR3 region has 15 residues. The CDR3 here is CASSYDGGGRDTQYF. The CDR3 nucleotides read TGTGCCAGCAGTTACGATGGCGGGGGTAGGGATACGCAGTATTTT.

This clone has a handful of counts. The chain carries TRBV5-1 and TRBJ2-7, with D possibly TRBD1 on 6 matching bases. In germline, CDR1 is SGHRS, CDR2 YFSETQ. The V gene lost 3 bases and the J gene lost 6 bases, with 16 bases spanning the gap. The CDR3 has 14 amino acids. In DNA, the CDR3 is TGCGCCAGCAGCTGGGCAGGGGATGCGGGCGAGCAGTACTTC. Translated, it gives CASSWAGDAGEQYF. The variable domain in full, with the rest retrieved from reference TRBV5-1 and TRBJ2-7, is KAGVTQTPRYLIKTRGQQVTLSCSPISGHRSVSWYQQTPGQGLQFLFEYFSETQRNKGNFPGRFSGRQFSNSRSEMNVSTLELGDSALYLCASSWAGDAGEQYFGPGTRLTVT.

This clone was seen only a few times. The gene calls are TRBV5-6 and TRBJ1-1; 8 nucleotides match TRBD1. The V gene end was trimmed by 2 bases and the J gene end by 7 bases; junction bases not matched to a gene: 7. The CDR3 loop spans 14 amino acids. CDR1 and CDR2 (germline): SGHDT, YYEEEE. The CDR3 loop is CASSFLDRGNEAFF. The DNA for the CDR3 is TGTGCCAGCAGCTTTCTAGACAGGGGAAATGAAGCTTTCTTT.

The J gene is TRBJ2-5, the V gene TRBV12-5; D may be TRBD2 (5 bases). V gave up 7 bases and J gave up 2 bases, with 17 bases separating them. Germline CDR1 LGHNT, CDR2 FRNRAP. This CDR3 has 15 residues. This chain's CDR3 is CASAPPGNVQETQYF. The CDR3 DNA follows: TGTGCTAGTGCCCCCCCGGGGAACGTACAAGAGACCCAGTACTTC.

This clone was found once. The CDR3 nucleotides read TGTGCCAGCAGTTTCTCGGACAGGGGGGGGTATGGCTACACCTTC. Encoded protein: CASSFSDRGGYGYTF. The chain couples TRBV28 to TRBJ1-2, with 10 bases that match TRBD1. Germline V gene lookup returns CDR1 MDHEN and CDR2 SYDVKM. The CDR3 is 15 amino acids. Unmatched junction bases numbered 6, after V lost 3 bases and J lost 5 bases.

V and J are TRBV10-2 and TRBJ2-5, with D unclear. Germline loops: CDR1 WSHSY, CDR2 SAAADI. The CDR3 has 15 residues. The V end was cut by 0 bases, the J end by 4 bases, with 12 bases between. The CDR3: CASSESGRGIETQYF. CDR3 DNA: TGCGCCAGCAGTGAGTCCGGCAGAGGAATAGAGACCCAGTACTTC.

This chain links TRBV2 with TRBJ1-5; TRBD1 aligns across 7 bases. The CDR3 is 17 residues long. With 2 bases clipped from V and 2 bases from J, the junction kept 9 bases outside the gene matches. CDR1 is SNHLY, CDR2 FYNNEI, per germline. The CDR3 is CASSEPGTARGNQPQHF. The CDR3 DNA reads as TGTGCCAGCAGTGAACCCGGGACAGCGAGGGGCAATCAGCCCCAGCATTTT.